The next 23 T cell receptor beta chains were all read from a single sample in a study of blood T cell repertoires in COVID-19. Clones were sequenced by immunoSEQ multiplex PCR, and TCRdb holds only the in-frame ones, with some missing. The table shows some 150,000 clones, with 81% occurring only once. Sequences were obtained from peripheral blood. These receptors were taken from a woman aged 55-69 years with active or convalescent COVID-19.

In DNA, the CDR3 is TGTGCCAGCAGCGCCGCGACAGTAGCCAAAAACATTCAGTACTTC. It encodes CASSAATVAKNIQYF. V usage is TRBV5-8 and J usage is TRBJ2-4; tentatively, D is TRBD1 (5 bases). The CDR3 runs 15 residues. Germline values: CDR1 SGHTS, CDR2 YDEGEE. The V end was cut by 4 bases, the J end by 0 bases, with 11 bases between.

The rearrangement joins TRBV6-5 to TRBJ2-7; 7 bases are shared with TRBD1. CDR3 length: 15 amino acids. After removal of 6 bases from V and 1 base from J, the junction contained 9 bases not matched to a gene. CDR1 and CDR2 (germline): MNHEY, SVGAGI. As DNA, the CDR3 is TGTGCCAGCAGGTCTACAGGGGAAGGATCCTACGAGCAGTACGTC. This sequence encodes CASRSTGEGSYEQYV.

This clone was seen more than once but under ten times. The V gene is TRBV7-6, the J gene TRBJ2-2, with 10 nucleotides matching TRBD1. V was pared by 2 bases and J by 5 bases, with 2 bases of the junction left unmatched. Germline V gives CDR1 SGHVS, CDR2 FNYEAQ. There are 15 residues in the CDR3. CDR3 DNA: TGTGCCAGCAGCTTAACGGGACAGGGGACCGGGGAGCTGTTTTTT. Translating gives CASSLTGQGTGELFF.

The gene calls are TRBV27 and TRBJ2-1; 12 nucleotides agree with TRBD2. Per germline, CDR1 MNHEY and CDR2 SMNVEV (reference sequence). V trimming: 1 base; J trimming: 9 bases; junction bases outside the gene matches: 7. This CDR3 region has 16 residues. The CDR3 region is CASSLLTSGRNLEQFF. The CDR3 DNA reads as TGTGCCAGCAGTTTATTGACTAGCGGGAGAAACCTTGAGCAGTTCTTC.

The chain is built from TRBV9 and TRBJ1-2; 9 bases map to TRBD1. V dropped 5 bases and J dropped 4; count of bases not matched to a gene: 6. Germline CDR1 SGDLS, CDR2 YYNGEE. The CDR3 is 14 residues long. The CDR3 region has the DNA TGTGCCAGCAGAACCTGGGACAGGGCCTATGGCTACACCTTC. Its translation: CASRTWDRAYGYTF.

The CDR3, as DNA: TGTGCCACCAGCGTACGACAGGGAAGGAATACGCAGTATTTT. It translates to CATSVRQGRNTQYF. The V call is TRBV15, the J call TRBJ2-3, with 7 bases aligning to TRBD1. Losses at the gene ends were 5 bases for V and 7 bases for J; bases not matched to a gene: 9. The CDR3 is 14 residues long. Germline CDR1 LNHNV, CDR2 YYDKDF (reference sequence).

The rearrangement joins TRBV5-1 to TRBJ2-5, with 7 bases aligning to TRBD1. The CDR3 length is 15 residues. Germline-derived CDR1 and CDR2 are SGHRS and YFSETQ. The ends lost 0 bases at V and 2 bases at J; junction bases unmatched: 4. CDR3 residues: CASSLGRGYQETQYF. DNA for the CDR3: TGCGCCAGCAGCTTGGGCAGGGGGTATCAAGAGACCCAGTACTTC.

The genes are TRBV6-4 and TRBJ1-3; 8 nucleotides line up with TRBD1. CDR3 length equals 19 residues. V was pared by 7 bases and J by 2 bases, with 19 bases of the junction left unmatched. The germline V gene encodes CDR1 MRHNA and CDR2 SNTAGT. This CDR3 reads CASTTGQGGSFVAGNTIYF. CDR3 DNA: TGTGCCAGCACCACAGGACAGGGAGGGTCCTTTGTGGCTGGAAACACCATATATTTT.

V usage is TRBV3-1 (or the pseudogene TRBV3-2) and J usage is TRBJ1-2; 8 positions match TRBD1. This CDR3 is 14 amino acids long. CDR1 is LGHDT, CDR2 YNNKEL, per germline (reference sequence). After removal of 4 bases from V and 3 bases from J, the junction contained 4 bases not matched to a gene. The DNA for the CDR3 is TGTGCCAGCAGCCGTGGACAGGGTTACTATGGCTACACCTTC. This sequence encodes CASSRGQGYYGYTF.

The J gene is TRBJ2-1, the V gene TRBV24-1; D may be TRBD1 (6 bases). The germline V gene encodes CDR1 KGHDR and CDR2 SFDVKD. The CDR3 contains 13 residues. The V end was cut by 3 bases, the J end by 11 bases, with 13 bases between. The DNA for the CDR3 is TGTGCCACCAGTGATGGGGCAGGGGATAAGCAGTTCTTC. Translating gives CATSDGAGDKQFF.

The chain employs TRBV18 and TRBJ1-6; tentative D call: TRBD1 (6 bases). Germline CDR1 and CDR2: KGHSH and LQKENI. The V end was cut by 3 bases, the J end by 7 bases, with 10 bases between. The CDR3 is 14 amino acids. CDR3 loop: CASSPEQGNSPLHF. Written as DNA, the CDR3 is TGTGCCAGCTCACCGGAACAGGGCAATTCACCCCTCCACTTT. Variable domain in full (rest from reference TRBV18 and TRBJ1-6): NAGVMQNPRHLVRRRGQEARLRCSPMKGHSHVYWYRQLPEEGLKFMVYLQKENIIDESGMPKERFSAEFPKEGPSILRIQQVVRGDSAAYFCASSPEQGNSPLHFGNGTRLTVT.

V gene TRBV10-3 combines with J gene TRBJ2-2; D is unclear. Germline V gene data show CDR1 as ENHRY and CDR2 as SYGVKD. The CDR3 contains 15 residues. Trimming removed 0 bases at V and 6 bases at J, with 11 bases between. This CDR3 reads CAISESILAAGELFF. The CDR3 DNA follows: TGTGCCATCAGTGAGTCTATCCTGGCGGCCGGGGAGCTGTTTTTT.

This clone showed up just a few times. The chain employs TRBV5-5 and TRBJ1-4; no clear D gene. Trimming took off 0 bases at V and 13 bases at J, with 16 bases between the two ends. Per germline, CDR1 SGHKS and CDR2 YYEKEE (reference sequence). The CDR3 covers 14 residues. CDR3 sequence (DNA): TGTGCCAGCAGCTTGGAAGTAAATTGGAACAGACTGTTTTTT. Amino acid sequence: CASSLEVNWNRLFF.

Only a few counts were recorded for this clone. The V call is TRBV27, the J call TRBJ1-5, with D unclear. Trimming left V 2 bases short and J 6 bases short, with 14 bases between. In germline, CDR1 is MNHEY, CDR2 SMNVEV (reference sequence). The CDR3 extends over 15 amino acids. For the CDR3, the DNA is TGTGCCAGCAGTTTAATCGGAGGGTTCGGTCAGCCCCAGCATTTT. Protein: CASSLIGGFGQPQHF.

This rearrangement joins TRBV15 to TRBJ1-2; D gene uncertain. Trimming took 8 bases from V and 2 from J, leaving 9 bases between them. Per germline, CDR1 LNHNV and CDR2 YYDKDF (reference sequence). The CDR3 sequence is 12 residues long. The CDR3 loop reads CATGPANYGYTF. CDR3 sequence (DNA): TGTGCCACCGGGCCAGCAAACTATGGCTACACCTTC.

This sequence joins TRBV3-1 (or the pseudogene TRBV3-2) and TRBJ2-1; maybe TRBD2 (5 bases). The CDR3 covers 16 residues. Germline CDR1 is LGHDT and CDR2 is YNNKEL (reference sequence). V was pared by 3 bases and J by 4 bases, with 16 bases between. The CDR3 nucleotides are TGTGCCAGCAGCCAGATGGGGTACGGGGTTTACAATGAGCAGTTCTTC. Encoded protein: CASSQMGYGVYNEQFF.

The table lists this clone with a count of one. The chain uses TRBV11-2 and TRBJ1-2; the D is unclear. CDR3 length: 13 residues. CDR1 and CDR2 (germline): SGHAT, FQNNGV. The ends were cut back, 0 bases at V and 4 bases at J, with 6 bases in the middle. This CDR3 reads CASSLEAFYGYTF. In DNA form, the CDR3 reads TGTGCCAGCAGCTTAGAGGCCTTCTATGGCTACACCTTC.

V and J are TRBV5-5 and TRBJ2-3; no definite D call. The germline gives CDR1 SGHKS, CDR2 YYEKEE (reference sequence). This CDR3 is 13 amino acids long. Between the trimmed V and J ends, which lost 4 bases and 1 base, there was a span of 7 bases. The CDR3 here is CASSALGTDTQYF. The CDR3 DNA reads as TGTGCCAGCAGCGCCCTAGGCACAGATACGCAGTATTTT.

The sample holds a few counts of this clone. The rearrangement joins TRBV11-2 to TRBJ2-1, with TRBD1 matching 9 bases. CDR1 and CDR2 from the germline V gene are SGHAT and FQNNGV. CDR3 length: 15 amino acids. Trimming at V came to 6 bases and at J to 3 bases, leaving 6 bases not matched to a gene. The CDR3 protein is CASSYGQGNYNEQFF. CDR3 sequence (DNA): TGTGCCAGCAGTTATGGACAGGGGAACTACAATGAGCAGTTCTTC.

J is TRBJ1-4 and V is TRBV11-2; D call uncertain. V was pared by 6 bases and J by 5 bases, with 4 bases between. Looked up from germline, CDR1 is SGHAT and CDR2 is FQNNGV. The CDR3 runs to 11 residues. The chain's CDR3 is CASRQNEKLFF. CDR3 nucleotides: TGTGCCAGCAGACAGAATGAAAAACTGTTTTTT.

This sequence joins TRBV14 and TRBJ1-4; D is perhaps TRBD1 (5 bases). The length of the CDR3 is 18 residues. The V gene's germline CDR1 is SGHDN and CDR2 FVKESK. The germline V and J ends were trimmed by 0 bases and 1 base, with 15 bases remaining between them. CDR3 sequence: CASSQDPTGERTNEKLFF. DNA of the CDR3: TGTGCCAGCAGCCAAGATCCGACGGGGGAGCGAACTAATGAAAAACTGTTTTTT.

CDR3 coding DNA: TGTGCCAGCAGCAAACAGGGCTTCGCAACTAATGAAAAACTGTTTTTT. The encoded protein is CASSKQGFATNEKLFF. V gene TRBV11-2 combines with J gene TRBJ1-4, with D possibly matching TRBD1 (6 bases). Looked up from germline, CDR1 is SGHAT and CDR2 is FQNNGV. Trimming left V 5 bases short and J 0 bases short, with 13 bases between. This CDR3 spans 16 amino acids. The full variable domain, with the rest looked up from reference TRBV11-2 and TRBJ1-4, is EAGVAQSPRYKIIEKRQSVAFWCNPISGHATLYWYQQILGQGPKLLIQFQNNGVVDDSQLPKDRFSAERLKGVDSTLKIQPAKLEDSAVYLCASSKQGFATNEKLFFGSGTQLSVL.

V is TRBV15 and J is TRBJ1-4; TRBD1 agrees at 7 bases. The V and J ends lost 6 bases and 3 bases, in that order; junction bases with no gene match: 10. This CDR3 region has 16 residues. The germline V gene has CDR1 LNHNV and CDR2 YYDKDF (reference sequence). CDR3: CATRSDRELANEKLFF. The CDR3 DNA reads as TGTGCCACCAGATCCGACAGGGAATTGGCTAATGAAAAACTGTTTTTT. The variable domain in full, with the rest retrieved from reference TRBV15 and TRBJ1-4, is DAMVIQNPRYQVTQFGKPVTLSCSQTLNHNVMYWYQQKSSQAPKLLFHYYDKDFNNEADTPDNFQSRRPNTSFCFLDIRSPGLGDTAMYLCATRSDRELANEKLFFGSGTQLSVL.